What follows describes a single T cell receptor beta chain. The sample is drawn from a study of OX40 agonist ivuxolimab in advanced cancers. TCRdb's copy holds only in-frame clones and misses some; the assay was immunoSEQ multiplex PCR. This table holds about 58,000 clones, 86% found once. Trimming took 2 bases from V and 0 from J, leaving 9 bases between them. CDR1 is MNHNS, CDR2 SASEGT, per germline. This CDR3 has 15 residues. This receptor was identified in an adult with an advanced solid tumor such as melanoma, head and neck, liver or kidney cancer. The gene calls are TRBV6-1 and TRBJ2-3, with D hard to call. Material: CD4+ or CD8+ T cells sorted from blood, obtained in a trial of the OX40 agonist ivuxolimab. As DNA, the CDR3 is TGTGCCAGCAGTGAATTTGGCAGGAGCACAGATACGCAGTATTTT. Residues: CASSEFGRSTDTQYF.